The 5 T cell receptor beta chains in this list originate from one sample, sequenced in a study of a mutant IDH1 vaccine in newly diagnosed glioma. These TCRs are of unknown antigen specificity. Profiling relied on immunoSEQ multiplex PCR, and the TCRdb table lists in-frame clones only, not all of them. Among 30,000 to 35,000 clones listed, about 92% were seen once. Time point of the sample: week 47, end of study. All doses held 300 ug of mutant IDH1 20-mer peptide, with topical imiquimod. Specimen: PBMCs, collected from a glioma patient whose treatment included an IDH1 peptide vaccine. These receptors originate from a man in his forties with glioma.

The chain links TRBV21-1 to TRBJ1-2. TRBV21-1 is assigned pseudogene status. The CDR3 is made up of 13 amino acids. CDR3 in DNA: TGTGCCAGCAGGGGACCCTGTGAAGATGGCTACACCTTC. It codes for CASRGPCEDGYTF.

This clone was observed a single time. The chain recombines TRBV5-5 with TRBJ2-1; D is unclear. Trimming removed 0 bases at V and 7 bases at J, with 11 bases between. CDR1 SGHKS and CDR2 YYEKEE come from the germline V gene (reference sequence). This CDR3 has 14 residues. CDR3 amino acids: CASSLGWAQNEQFF. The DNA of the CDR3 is TGTGCCAGCAGCTTGGGGTGGGCCCAAAATGAGCAGTTCTTC.

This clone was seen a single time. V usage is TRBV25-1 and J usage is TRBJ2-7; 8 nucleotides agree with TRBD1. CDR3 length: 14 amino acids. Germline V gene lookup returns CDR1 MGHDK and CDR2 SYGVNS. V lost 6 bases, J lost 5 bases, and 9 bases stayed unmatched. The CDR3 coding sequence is TGTGCCAGCAGGACGGACAGGGATTTCCACGAGCAGTACTTC. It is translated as CASRTDRDFHEQYF.

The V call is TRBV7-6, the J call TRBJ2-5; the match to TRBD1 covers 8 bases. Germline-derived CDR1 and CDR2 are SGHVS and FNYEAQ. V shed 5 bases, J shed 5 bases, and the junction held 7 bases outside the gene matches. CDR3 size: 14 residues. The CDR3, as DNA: TGTGCCAGCAGCCGGACAGGGCTGGGGGAGACCCAGTACTTC. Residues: CASSRTGLGETQYF.

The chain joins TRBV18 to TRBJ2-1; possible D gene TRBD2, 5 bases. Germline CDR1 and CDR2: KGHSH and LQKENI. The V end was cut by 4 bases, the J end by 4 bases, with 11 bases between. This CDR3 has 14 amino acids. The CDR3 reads CASSQSGMYNEQFF. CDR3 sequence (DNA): TGTGCCAGCTCACAATCCGGGATGTACAATGAGCAGTTCTTC.